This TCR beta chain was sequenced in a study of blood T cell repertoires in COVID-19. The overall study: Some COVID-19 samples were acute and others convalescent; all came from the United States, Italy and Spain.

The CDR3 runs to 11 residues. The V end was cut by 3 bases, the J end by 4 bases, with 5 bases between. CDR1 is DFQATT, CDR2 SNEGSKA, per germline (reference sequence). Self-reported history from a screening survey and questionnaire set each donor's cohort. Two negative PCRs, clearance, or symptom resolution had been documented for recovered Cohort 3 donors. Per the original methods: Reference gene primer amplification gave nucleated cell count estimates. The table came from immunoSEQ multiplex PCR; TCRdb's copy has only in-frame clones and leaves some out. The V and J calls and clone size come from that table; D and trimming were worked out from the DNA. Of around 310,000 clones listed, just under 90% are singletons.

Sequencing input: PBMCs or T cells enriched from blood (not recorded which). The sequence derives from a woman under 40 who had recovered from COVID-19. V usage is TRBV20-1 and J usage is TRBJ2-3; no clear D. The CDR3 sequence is CSARRSDTQYF. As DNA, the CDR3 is TGCAGTGCTAGGCGATCAGATACGCAGTATTTT.